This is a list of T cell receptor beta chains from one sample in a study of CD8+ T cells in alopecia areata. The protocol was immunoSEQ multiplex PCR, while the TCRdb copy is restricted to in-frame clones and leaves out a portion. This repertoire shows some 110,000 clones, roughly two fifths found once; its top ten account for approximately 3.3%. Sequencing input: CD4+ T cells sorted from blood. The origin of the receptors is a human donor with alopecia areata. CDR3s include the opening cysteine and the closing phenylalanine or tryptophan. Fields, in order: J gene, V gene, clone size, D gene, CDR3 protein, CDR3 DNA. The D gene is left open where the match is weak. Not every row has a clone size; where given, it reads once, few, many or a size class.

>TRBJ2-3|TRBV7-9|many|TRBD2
CASSLWITSGRSTDTQYF
TGTGCCAGCAGCTTGTGGATTACTAGCGGGAGAAGCACAGATACGCAGTATTTT
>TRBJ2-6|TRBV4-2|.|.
CASSQGRGEAGANVLTF
TGTGCCAGCAGCCAGGGCCGAGGGGAGGCTGGGGCCAACGTCCTGACTTTC
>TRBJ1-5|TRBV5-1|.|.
CASSLDGGSNQPQHF
TGCGCCAGCAGCCTGGACGGAGGGAGCAATCAGCCCCAGCATTTT
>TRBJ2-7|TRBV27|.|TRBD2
CASSHPAGGTYEQYF
TGTGCCAGCTCCCACCCTGCGGGAGGCACCTACGAGCAGTACTTC
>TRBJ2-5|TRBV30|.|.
CAWGVTLKTQYF
TGTGCCTGGGGGGTAACATTAAAGACCCAGTACTTC
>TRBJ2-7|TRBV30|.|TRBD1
CAWDRGEYEQYF
TGTGCCTGGGACAGGGGGGAATACGAGCAGTACTTC
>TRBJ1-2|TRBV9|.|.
CASSVDVGYGYTF
TGTGCCAGCAGCGTAGATGTCGGCTATGGCTACACCTTC
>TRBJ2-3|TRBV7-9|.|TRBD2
CASSPDRGGLSDTQYF
TGTGCCAGCAGCCCAGACCGCGGGGGGTTATCAGATACGCAGTATTTT
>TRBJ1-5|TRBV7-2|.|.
CASSLVWSPQHF
TGTGCCAGCAGCTTAGTTTGGTCGCCCCAGCATTTT
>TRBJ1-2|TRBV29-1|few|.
CSVGRGNNYGYTF
TGCAGCGTTGGAAGGGGGAACAACTATGGCTACACCTTC
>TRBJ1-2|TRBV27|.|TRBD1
CASSPRTGGYTF
TGTGCCAGCAGTCCTCGGACAGGGGGCTACACCTTC
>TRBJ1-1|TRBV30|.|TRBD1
CAWTGGHTEAFF
TGTGCCTGGACAGGGGGTCACACTGAAGCTTTCTTT
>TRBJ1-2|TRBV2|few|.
CASSGQGARYGYTF
TGTGCCAGCAGTGGTCAGGGCGCCCGATATGGCTACACCTTC
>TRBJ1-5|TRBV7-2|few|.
CASSPHSNQPQHF
TGTGCCAGCAGCCCTCACTCCAATCAGCCCCAGCATTTT
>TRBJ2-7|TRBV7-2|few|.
CASRSRGTNEQYF
TGTGCCAGCCGAAGCAGGGGTACCAACGAGCAGTACTTC
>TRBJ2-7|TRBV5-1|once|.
CASSLLQPGVNEQYF
TGCGCCAGCAGCTTACTCCAGCCAGGGGTCAACGAGCAGTACTTC
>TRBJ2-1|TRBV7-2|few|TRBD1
CASSSRTGAYNEQFF
TGTGCCAGCAGCTCGAGGACAGGGGCCTACAATGAGCAGTTCTTC
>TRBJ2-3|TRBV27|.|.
CASSLGRLATDTQYF
TGTGCCAGCAGTTTAGGGCGGCTCGCCACAGATACGCAGTATTTT
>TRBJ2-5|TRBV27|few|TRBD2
CASSVRTSGRIQETQYF
TGTGCCAGCAGTGTCCGGACTAGCGGGAGGATACAAGAGACCCAGTACTTC
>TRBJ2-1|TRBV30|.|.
CAWSGSLLGEQFF
TGTGCCTGGAGCGGGAGCCTACTAGGTGAGCAGTTCTTC
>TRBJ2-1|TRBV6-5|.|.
CASSYSDRGSYNEQFF
TGTGCCAGCAGTTACTCGGACCGCGGCTCCTACAATGAGCAGTTCTTC
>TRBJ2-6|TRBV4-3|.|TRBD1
CASSQARPGGGGANVLTF
TGCGCCAGCAGCCAAGCCCGGCCAGGGGGCGGAGGGGCCAACGTCCTGACTTTC
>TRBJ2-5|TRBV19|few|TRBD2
CASGLAGPGSETQYF
TGTGCCAGTGGACTAGCGGGACCGGGTTCGGAGACCCAGTACTTC
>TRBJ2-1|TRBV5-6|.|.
CASSFDRGRIYNEQFF
TGTGCCAGCAGTTTCGATAGGGGCAGGATCTACAATGAGCAGTTCTTC
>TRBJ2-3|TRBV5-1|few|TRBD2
CASSAGGPDTQYF
TGCGCCAGCAGTGCGGGAGGGCCCGATACGCAGTATTTT
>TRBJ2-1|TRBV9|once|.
CASSAHTGSSYNEQFF
TGTGCCAGCAGCGCTCATACAGGGAGCTCCTACAATGAGCAGTTCTTC
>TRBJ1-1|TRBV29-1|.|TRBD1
CSASYGQGNTEAFF
TGCAGCGCCTCCTACGGACAGGGAAACACTGAAGCTTTCTTT
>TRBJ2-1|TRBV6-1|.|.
CANPYEYNEQFF
TGTGCCAACCCTTATGAATACAATGAGCAGTTCTTC
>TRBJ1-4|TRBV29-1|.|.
CSVEGPGEKLFF
TGCAGCGTTGAGGGCCCTGGTGAAAAACTGTTTTTT
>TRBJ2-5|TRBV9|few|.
CASSVGGTQETQYF
TGTGCCAGCAGCGTAGGAGGGACCCAAGAGACCCAGTACTTC
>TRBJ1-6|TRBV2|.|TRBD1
CATGQGASPLHF
TGTGCCACGGGACAGGGGGCTTCACCCCTCCACTTT
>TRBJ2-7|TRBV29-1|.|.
CLYGADEQYF
TGCCTTTACGGGGCGGACGAGCAGTACTTC
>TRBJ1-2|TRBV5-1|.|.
CASSLEQNYGYTF
TGCGCCAGCAGCTTGGAACAGAACTATGGCTACACCTTC
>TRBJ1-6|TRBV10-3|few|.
CAISESGTPRLHF
TGTGCCATCAGTGAGTCAGGGACACCAAGACTCCACTTT
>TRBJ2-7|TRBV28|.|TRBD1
CASVGTGGEQYF
TGTGCCAGCGTAGGGACAGGGGGCGAGCAGTACTTC